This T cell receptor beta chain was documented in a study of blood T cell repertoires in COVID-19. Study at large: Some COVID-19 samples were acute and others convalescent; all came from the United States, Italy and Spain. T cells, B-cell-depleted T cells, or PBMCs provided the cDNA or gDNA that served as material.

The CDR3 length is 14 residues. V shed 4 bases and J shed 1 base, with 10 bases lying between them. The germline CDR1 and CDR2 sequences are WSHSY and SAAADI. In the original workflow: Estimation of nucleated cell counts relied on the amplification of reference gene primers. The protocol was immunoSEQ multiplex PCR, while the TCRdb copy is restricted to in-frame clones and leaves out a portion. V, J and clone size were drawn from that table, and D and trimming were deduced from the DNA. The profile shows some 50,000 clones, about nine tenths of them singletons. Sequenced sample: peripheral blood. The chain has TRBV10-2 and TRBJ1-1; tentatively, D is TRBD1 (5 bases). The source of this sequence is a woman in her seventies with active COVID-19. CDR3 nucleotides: TGCGCCAGCAGTGTTTGGCAGGGGAACACTGAAGCTTTCTTT. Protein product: CASSVWQGNTEAFF.